These 25 T cell receptor beta chains came from one sample sequenced in a study of patients and donors after allogeneic stem cell transplantation. MiXCR, applied by TCRdb to the RT-PCR reads, yields one record per CDR3 protein. Among roughly 150,000 distinct CDR3 sequences listed, 24% were seen once. Material: blood, either unsorted or a sorted T cell fraction (not recorded which). These receptors came from a human donor who was either an allogeneic HSCT recipient or a stem cell or donor lymphocyte infusion donor (not recorded which). It is not recorded whose cells these are; they may come from a transplant donor.

In nucleotides, the CDR3 is TGCAGTGTACTTAGCGGAGCCTACTACAATGAGCAGTTCTTC. Its translation is CSVLSGAYYNEQFF. This rearrangement joins TRBV20-1 to TRBJ2-1; maybe TRBD2 (6 bases). Germline values: CDR1 DFQATT, CDR2 SNEGSKA (reference sequence). This CDR3 has 14 amino acids. Trimming pared 7 bases from V and 3 bases from J, leaving 16 bases between.

CDR3 sequence: CASNGRQAKNIQYF. The CDR3 DNA follows: TGTGCCAGCAACGGACGGCAAGCCAAAAACATTCAGTACTTC. V is TRBV12-3 or TRBV12-4 and J is TRBJ2-4, with no clear D. V lost 7 bases and J lost 0, with 10 bases in between. CDR3 length equals 14 residues.

This clonotype has ten or more counts. The CDR3 DNA reads as TGTGCCAGCAGTTTATATGGGCAGGGCTCCTATAATTCACCCCTCCACTTT. Protein product: CASSLYGQGSYNSPLHF. The chain carries TRBV27 and TRBJ1-6, with D maybe TRBD1 (5 bases). CDR3 size: 17 residues. CDR1 is MNHEY, CDR2 SMNVEV, per germline (reference sequence). Trimming took 1 base from V and 0 from J, leaving 10 bases between them.

This clonotype was recorded at least ten times. The V gene is TRBV6-6, the J gene TRBJ1-1; 7 bases align to TRBD1. The length of the CDR3 is 15 residues. Germline V gene sequence: CDR1 MNHNY, CDR2 SVGAGI (reference sequence). V was clipped by 6 bases and J by 0 bases; unmatched bases: 7. The CDR3 here is CASRSGTALNTEAFF. In DNA form, the CDR3 reads TGTGCCAGCAGATCCGGGACAGCCTTGAACACTGAAGCTTTCTTT.

The chain employs TRBV25-1 and TRBJ2-5, with D possibly being TRBD1 (6 bases). V dropped 3 bases and J dropped 5 bases, with 13 bases sitting between them. CDR3 size: 14 residues. Germline V lookup: CDR1 MGHDK, CDR2 SYGVNS. This CDR3 reads CASSDNREVETQYF. CDR3 DNA sequence: TGTGCCAGCAGTGACAACAGGGAAGTGGAGACCCAGTACTTC.

This clonotype has a handful of counts. The gene calls are TRBV7-8 and TRBJ1-1; D remains ambiguous. Looked up from germline, CDR1 is SGHVS and CDR2 is FQNEAQ. This CDR3 has 15 amino acids. V was trimmed by 1 base and J by 0 bases, leaving 9 bases between them. The CDR3 DNA reads TGTGCCAGCAGCTTAGATTCTGGGGTGAACACTGAAGCTTTCTTT. Translation: CASSLDSGVNTEAFF.

A word on this clonotype: A much larger clone lies one base from this, so it may be a read error. The genes are TRBV29-1 and TRBJ1-1; possibly TRBD1 for D (5 bases). From germline, CDR1 is SQVTM and CDR2 ANQGSEA. This CDR3 comprises 12 residues. Trimming took off 0 bases at V and 12 bases at J, with 14 bases between the two ends. The CDR3 DNA is TGCAGCGTTGAAGAAAACACGCGACAGACTTTCTTT. Translating gives CSVEENTRQTFF.

This clonotype was recorded a few times. This chain joins TRBV9 and TRBJ1-1, with 7 positions matching TRBD1. Trimming took 3 bases from V and 4 from J; bases not matched to a gene: 6. CDR3 length equals 14 residues. The germline CDR1 and CDR2 sequences are SGDLS and YYNGEE. CDR3 loop: CASSDRGGFTEAFF. Here the CDR3 DNA reads TGTGCCAGCAGCGATCGAGGGGGCTTCACTGAAGCTTTCTTT.

This rearrangement joins TRBV12-3 or TRBV12-4 to TRBJ1-1; D remains ambiguous. CDR3 length: 12 residues. Trimming stripped 4 bases from V and 7 bases from J, with 10 bases between. CDR3 nucleotide sequence: TGTGCCAGCAGTTCCCGCTCTGGTGAAGCTTTCTTT. The encoded protein is CASSSRSGEAFF.

This clonotype has more than one count but fewer than ten. This likely reflects a read error, since a far larger clone is one base away. The genes are TRBV7-8 and TRBJ2-1; the match to TRBD1 covers 7 bases. The ends lost 3 bases at V and 0 bases at J; junction bases unmatched: 2. There are 15 residues in the CDR3. The germline V gene encodes CDR1 SGHVS and CDR2 FQNEAQ. The chain's CDR3 is CASSFRDSSYNEQFF. The DNA of the CDR3 is TGTGCCAGCAGCTTCCGGGACAGCTCCTACAATGAGCAGTTCTTC.

This clonotype was seen a few times. The CDR3 protein is CSAHLGPRPEGYTF. CDR3 in DNA: TGCAGTGCTCACCTTGGTCCTCGCCCGGAGGGCTACACCTTC. The gene calls are TRBV20-1 and TRBJ1-2; no clear D gene. The CDR3 is 14 amino acids. Germline V lookup: CDR1 DFQATT, CDR2 SNEGSKA (reference sequence). With 5 bases removed from V and 8 bases from J, the gap between germline ends came to 21 bases.

This clonotype turned up a few times. The gene calls are TRBV29-1 and TRBJ2-1, with 11 bases identical to TRBD1. The CDR3 has 16 amino acids. CDR1 and CDR2 (germline): SQVTM, ANQGSEA. The ends lost 3 bases at V and 6 bases at J; junction bases unmatched: 10. CDR3 region: CSVELGTGGTVNEQFF. CDR3 DNA sequence: TGCAGCGTTGAGTTGGGGACAGGGGGTACTGTCAATGAGCAGTTCTTC.

The gene calls are TRBV6-1 and TRBJ1-2, with D possibly being TRBD1 (5 bases). The CDR3 consists of 15 residues. Trimming took 5 bases from V and 4 from J, leaving 17 bases between them. The germline V gene has CDR1 MNHNS and CDR2 SASEGT. CDR3 bases: TGTGCCAGCAGTATTTCGGGGAGGGGAAGCTATGGCTACACCTTC. Translating gives CASSISGRGSYGYTF.

This chain links TRBV3-1 with TRBJ2-3; no reliable D call. Per the germline V gene, CDR1 is LGHDT and CDR2 is YNNKEL (reference sequence). The CDR3 has 13 residues. V dropped 0 bases and J dropped 5 bases, with 6 bases sitting between them. CDR3 sequence reads: CASSQDVGDTQYF. The CDR3 DNA reads as TGTGCCAGCAGCCAAGATGTGGGAGATACGCAGTATTTT.

The rearrangement joins TRBV20-1 to TRBJ1-5; perhaps TRBD1 as D (5 bases). Germline CDR1 DFQATT, CDR2 SNEGSKA (reference sequence). This CDR3 has 14 amino acids. V lost 3 bases and J lost 4, with 13 bases in between. CDR3 region: CSARDYGGNQPQHF. As DNA, the CDR3 is TGCAGTGCTAGGGATTACGGGGGAAATCAGCCCCAGCATTTT.

There are a few counts of this clonotype. The chain has TRBV11-3 and TRBJ2-3; 7 positions agree with TRBD2. The CDR3 consists of 17 residues. Germline V CDR1 and CDR2: SGHNT, YENEEA. V was clipped by 0 bases and J by 3 bases; unmatched bases: 9. CDR3 DNA: TGTGCCAGCAGCTTAGATTGGCCGGGACTAACAACAGATACGCAGTATTTT. Amino acids: CASSLDWPGLTTDTQYF.

The sample holds one count of this clonotype. The rearrangement joins TRBV20-1 to TRBJ2-1, with D perhaps matching TRBD2 (5 bases). Germline V gene data show CDR1 as DFQATT and CDR2 as SNEGSKA (reference sequence). Trimming shortened V by 6 bases and J by 2 bases, and 14 bases separated the two germline ends. The CDR3 totals 14 residues. This chain's CDR3 is CSASWARAYNEQFF. CDR3 in DNA: TGCAGTGCCTCCTGGGCGCGGGCCTACAATGAGCAGTTCTTC.

This clonotype was seen a few times. This chain connects TRBV5-1 to TRBJ2-1, with D possibly being TRBD2 (6 bases). CDR3 length equals 16 residues. Per germline, CDR1 SGHRS and CDR2 YFSETQ. The V and J ends lost 0 bases and 0 bases respectively, with 10 bases between them. The CDR3 loop reads CASSLEAGSSYNEQFF. The DNA of the CDR3 is TGCGCCAGCAGCTTGGAGGCGGGAAGCTCCTACAATGAGCAGTTCTTC. The full variable domain, its missing parts supplied by reference TRBV5-1 and TRBJ2-1, is KAGVTQTPRYLIKTRGQQVTLSCSPISGHRSVSWYQQTPGQGLQFLFEYFSETQRNKGNFPGRFSGRQFSNSRSEMNVSTLELGDSALYLCASSLEAGSSYNEQFFGPGTRLTVL.

This rearrangement joins TRBV20-1 to TRBJ1-1; unclear D gene. This CDR3 comprises 12 residues. V gave up 3 bases and J gave up 2 bases, with 7 bases separating them. Per the germline V gene, CDR1 is DFQATT and CDR2 is SNEGSKA (reference sequence). This chain's CDR3 is CSASAGNTEAFF. The CDR3 region has the DNA TGCAGTGCTAGCGCGGGAAACACTGAAGCTTTCTTT.

The chain uses TRBV27 and TRBJ2-1, with D perhaps TRBD2 (6 bases). V lost 4 bases and J 6 bases, leaving 16 bases between the germline ends. Germline V gives CDR1 MNHEY, CDR2 SMNVEV (reference sequence). The CDR3 is 15 amino acids. The CDR3 loop is CASSSGTHLGNEQFF. The CDR3 bases are TGTGCCAGCAGTTCCGGGACTCACCTCGGCAATGAGCAGTTCTTC.

This clonotype was counted ten times or more. V usage is TRBV29-1 and J usage is TRBJ1-2, with D possibly TRBD1 on 5 matching bases. Per the germline V gene, CDR1 is SQVTM and CDR2 is ANQGSEA. CDR3 length equals 12 residues. V was shortened by 4 bases and J by 4 bases, with 10 bases between the two germline ends. The CDR3 sequence: CSVGSGIYGYTF. The DNA for the CDR3 is TGCAGCGTTGGTTCAGGGATCTATGGCTACACCTTC.

This clonotype was detected only a few times. J is TRBJ2-7 and V is TRBV29-1, with 11 bases matching TRBD2. The J segment lost 3 bases and the V segment lost 5 bases, leaving 3 bases of the junction unmatched. The CDR3 runs to 13 residues. Per germline, CDR1 SQVTM and CDR2 ANQGSEA. The DNA for the CDR3 is TGCAGCGTTCGTCTAGCGGGAGGCTACGAGCAGTACTTC. It encodes CSVRLAGGYEQYF.

The chain joins TRBV7-6 to TRBJ2-4, with 8 bases matching TRBD1. Germline CDR1 SGHVS, CDR2 FNYEAQ. This CDR3 comprises 17 residues. Trimming cost V 5 bases and J 7 bases; bases outside gene matches: 16. The CDR3 region has the DNA TGTGCCAGCAGCGTCGGGACAGGATCACCTAACAAGAACATTCAGTACTTC. It encodes CASSVGTGSPNKNIQYF.

This clonotype was recorded a few times. This sequence joins TRBV12-3 or TRBV12-4 and TRBJ1-1; 8 bases match TRBD1. V shed 6 bases, J shed 0 bases, and the junction held 3 bases outside the gene matches. CDR3 length equals 14 residues. CDR3 DNA sequence: TGTGCCAGCAGAACAGGGGGAGTGAACACTGAAGCTTTCTTT. Protein product: CASRTGGVNTEAFF.

This clonotype was seen only a few times. V gene TRBV30 combines with J gene TRBJ2-1; 8 nucleotides agree with TRBD2. V lost 0 bases, J lost 6 bases, and 7 bases stayed unmatched. The CDR3 has 15 amino acids. Looked up from germline, CDR1 is GTSNPN and CDR2 is SVGIG (reference sequence). In nucleotides, the CDR3 is TGTGCCTGGAGTGTACGGAGCGGGGGTTCCAATGAGCAGTTCTTC. Translated: CAWSVRSGGSNEQFF.